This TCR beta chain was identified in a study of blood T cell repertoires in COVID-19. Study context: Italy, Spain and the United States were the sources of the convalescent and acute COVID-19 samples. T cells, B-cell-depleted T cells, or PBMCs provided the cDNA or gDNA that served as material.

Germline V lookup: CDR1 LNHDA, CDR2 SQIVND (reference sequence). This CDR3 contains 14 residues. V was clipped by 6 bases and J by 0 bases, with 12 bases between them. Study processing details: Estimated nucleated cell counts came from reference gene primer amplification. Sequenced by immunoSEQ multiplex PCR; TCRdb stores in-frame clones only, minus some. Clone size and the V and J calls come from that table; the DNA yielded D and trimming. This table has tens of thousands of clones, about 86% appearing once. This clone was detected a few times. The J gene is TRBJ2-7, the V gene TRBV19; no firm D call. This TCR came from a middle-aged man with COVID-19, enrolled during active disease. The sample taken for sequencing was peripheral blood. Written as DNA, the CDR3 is TGTGCCAGTAGAGCTTACAGTGGCTCCTACGAGCAGTACTTC. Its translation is CASRAYSGSYEQYF.